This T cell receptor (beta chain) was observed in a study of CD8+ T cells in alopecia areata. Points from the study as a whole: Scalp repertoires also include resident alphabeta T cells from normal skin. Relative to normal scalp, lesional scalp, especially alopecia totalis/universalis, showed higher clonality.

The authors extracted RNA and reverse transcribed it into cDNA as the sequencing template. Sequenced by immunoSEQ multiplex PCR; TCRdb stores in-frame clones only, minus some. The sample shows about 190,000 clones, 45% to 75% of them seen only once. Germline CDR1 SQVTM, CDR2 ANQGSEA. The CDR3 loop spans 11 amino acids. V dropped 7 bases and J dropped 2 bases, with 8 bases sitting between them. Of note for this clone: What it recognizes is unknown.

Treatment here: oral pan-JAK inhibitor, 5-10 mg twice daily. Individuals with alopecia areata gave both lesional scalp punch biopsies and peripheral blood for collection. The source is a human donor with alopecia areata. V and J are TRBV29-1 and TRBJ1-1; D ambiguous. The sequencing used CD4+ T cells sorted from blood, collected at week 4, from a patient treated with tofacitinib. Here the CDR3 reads CSADPNTEAFF. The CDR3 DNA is TGCAGCGCCGACCCTAACACTGAAGCTTTCTTT.